The 10 T cell receptor beta chains below come from one sample, sequenced in a study of T cells in Graves' hyperthyroidism and ophthalmopathy. The TCR beta CDR3 regions underwent amplification using RNA transcripts as the source. Carried out on the TCR CDR3, a first-round RT-PCR used the HTBI primer set. TCRdb reanalysed the multiplex PCR reads using MiXCR and keeps one entry per CDR3 protein. The sample has 500,000 to 650,000 distinct CDR3 sequences, 17% seen once. The sequencing input was blood. These receptors were taken from a woman aged 18-29 years with Graves' ophthalmopathy.

The chain carries TRBV19 and TRBJ2-3; TRBD2 agrees at 9 bases. The CDR3 has 16 residues. Trimming cost V 6 bases and J 1 base; bases outside gene matches: 8. Germline V gene lookup returns CDR1 LNHDA and CDR2 SQIVND (reference sequence). The CDR3 loop reads CASRRGGGGGTDTQYF. As DNA, the CDR3 is TGTGCCAGTAGACGAGGCGGCGGGGGGGGCACAGATACGCAGTATTTT. Full variable domain (missing parts from reference TRBV19 and TRBJ2-3): DGGITQSPKYLFRKEGQNVTLSCEQNLNHDAMYWYRQDPGQGLRLIYYSQIVNDFQKGDIAEGYSVSREKKESFPLTVTSAQKNPTAFYLCASRRGGGGGTDTQYFGPGTRLTVL.

This chain joins TRBV11-1 and TRBJ2-1; 9 bases match TRBD1. CDR1 and CDR2 from the germline V gene are SGHAT and FQDESV (reference sequence). This CDR3 is built from 17 residues. V trimming: 0 bases; J trimming: 8 bases; junction bases outside the gene matches: 11. The CDR3 nucleotides read TGTGCCAGCAGCTTAGCTTCTGGGACAGGGAGTTTGTATGAGCAGTTCTTC. Encoded protein: CASSLASGTGSLYEQFF.

At least ten counts were recorded for this clonotype. The chain is built from TRBV27 and TRBJ1-5; TRBD1 might be the D (5 bases). The CDR3 totals 17 residues. V lost 10 bases and J lost 4, with 26 bases in between. Germline CDR1 and CDR2: MNHEY and SMNVEV (reference sequence). The chain's CDR3 is CAKRRGSRPTLNQPQHF. The CDR3 DNA is TGTGCCAAAAGGAGGGGATCACGGCCAACCCTGAATCAGCCCCAGCATTTT.

The CDR3 sequence is CASSLAVQGSYEQYF. CDR3 coding DNA: TGCGCCAGCAGCTTGGCCGTCCAGGGGTCCTACGAGCAGTACTTC. V gene TRBV5-1 combines with J gene TRBJ2-7, with D maybe TRBD1 (6 bases). CDR3 length: 15 residues. Trimming left V 0 bases short and J 1 base short, with 11 bases between. Germline V gene lookup returns CDR1 SGHRS and CDR2 YFSETQ. Drawing the rest from reference TRBV5-1 and TRBJ2-7, the complete variable domain is KAGVTQTPRYLIKTRGQQVTLSCSPISGHRSVSWYQQTPGQGLQFLFEYFSETQRNKGNFPGRFSGRQFSNSRSEMNVSTLELGDSALYLCASSLAVQGSYEQYFGPGTRLTVT.

The sample holds many counts of this clonotype. V is TRBV6-1 and J is TRBJ1-2; D gene ambiguous. Per germline, CDR1 MNHNS and CDR2 SASEGT. V was cut by 6 bases and J by 0 bases, with 11 bases left in between. This CDR3 comprises 14 residues. CDR3 residues: CASSRASTNYGYTF. The DNA of the CDR3 is TGTGCCAGCAGCAGAGCCTCGACTAACTATGGCTACACCTTC.

This clonotype was seen repeatedly, ten times or more. The chain has TRBV28 and TRBJ1-1; 7 bases fit TRBD1. Germline trimming cut 4 bases from V and 3 bases from J; bases unmatched to any gene: 8. CDR3 length: 15 amino acids. The germline CDR1 and CDR2 sequences are MDHEN and SYDVKM. CDR3: CASSSRDRVYTEAFF. CDR3 nucleotide sequence: TGTGCCAGCAGTTCCCGCGACAGGGTCTACACTGAAGCTTTCTTT. Full variable domain (remainder filled in from reference TRBV28 and TRBJ1-1): DVKVTQSSRYLVKRTGEKVFLECVQDMDHENMFWYRQDPGLGLRLIYFSYDVKMKEKGDIPEGYSVSREKKERFSLILESASTNQTSMYLCASSSRDRVYTEAFFGQGTRLTVV.

This clonotype has at least ten counts. CDR3 region: CASSFRGRTEAFF. The CDR3 nucleotides read TGTGCCAGCAGTTTCAGGGGGAGGACTGAAGCTTTCTTT. This chain joins TRBV28 and TRBJ1-1, with 7 bases that match TRBD1. The CDR3 length is 13 residues. Germline V gene data show CDR1 as MDHEN and CDR2 as SYDVKM. The V gene end was trimmed by 3 bases and the J gene end by 5 bases; junction bases not matched to a gene: 3. Using reference TRBV28 and TRBJ1-1 for the parts outside the CDR3, the full variable domain is DVKVTQSSRYLVKRTGEKVFLECVQDMDHENMFWYRQDPGLGLRLIYFSYDVKMKEKGDIPEGYSVSREKKERFSLILESASTNQTSMYLCASSFRGRTEAFFGQGTRLTVV.

This clonotype was seen ten or more times. This chain uses TRBV2 with TRBJ1-5; possible D gene TRBD1, 5 bases. The V end lost 6 bases, the J end lost 0 bases, and 12 bases lay between the germline ends. Germline V gene data show CDR1 as SNHLY and CDR2 as FYNNEI. CDR3 length equals 15 residues. DNA for the CDR3: TGTGCCAGCAGCATGGGACCGATTAGCAATCAGCCCCAGCATTTT. It is translated as CASSMGPISNQPQHF.

This clonotype was recorded at least ten times. This chain uses TRBV10-3 with TRBJ1-1, with D tentatively TRBD1 (6 bases). The V and J ends lost 5 bases and 4 bases respectively, with 11 bases between them. Germline lookup yields CDR1 ENHRY and CDR2 SYGVKD. This CDR3 comprises 13 residues. The CDR3 DNA is TGTGCCATCAGTACAACAGGGCGCACTGAAGCTTTCTTT. Translation gives CAISTTGRTEAFF.

The chain links TRBV20-1 to TRBJ1-5, with D maybe TRBD1 (6 bases). The CDR3 is 10 amino acids. Germline V gives CDR1 DFQATT, CDR2 SNEGSKA (reference sequence). V lost 6 bases, J lost 9 bases, and 9 bases lay in between. CDR3: CSAVQGPQHF. Written as DNA, the CDR3 is TGCAGTGCCGTACAGGGGCCCCAGCATTTT.